This T cell receptor (beta chain) emerged from a study of early T cells in non-severe SARS-CoV-2 infection. Study overall: Sequencing input comprised bulk RNA from unsorted whole blood; chain pairing was not available. General study points: Private and CD4 specificities were missed by VDJdb matching, which favored anti-spike CD8 responses.

cDNA molecules, individually, were tagged with unique molecular identifiers. TCRdb reprocessed the 5' RACE reads with MiXCR, giving one entry per CDR3 protein. The sample holds 80,000 to 100,000 distinct CDR3 sequences; 12% to 15% are singletons and the top ten take under 6.5%. There are a few counts of this clonotype. Antigen specificity is unknown. The sequenced sample consisted of whole blood. The TCR comes from an adult who was a healthcare worker with PCR-confirmed SARS-CoV-2 infection or an uninfected control (not recorded which).

The CDR3 reads CASSSTTGGPTGELFF. The CDR3 coding sequence is TGTGCCAGCAGCTCCACGACAGGGGGCCCCACCGGGGAGCTGTTTTTT. The rearrangement uses TRBV5-5 and TRBJ2-2, with TRBD1 identical over 10 bases. With 3 bases clipped from V and 4 bases from J, the junction kept 6 bases outside the gene matches. Looked up from germline, CDR1 is SGHKS and CDR2 is YYEKEE (reference sequence). The length of the CDR3 is 16 residues.